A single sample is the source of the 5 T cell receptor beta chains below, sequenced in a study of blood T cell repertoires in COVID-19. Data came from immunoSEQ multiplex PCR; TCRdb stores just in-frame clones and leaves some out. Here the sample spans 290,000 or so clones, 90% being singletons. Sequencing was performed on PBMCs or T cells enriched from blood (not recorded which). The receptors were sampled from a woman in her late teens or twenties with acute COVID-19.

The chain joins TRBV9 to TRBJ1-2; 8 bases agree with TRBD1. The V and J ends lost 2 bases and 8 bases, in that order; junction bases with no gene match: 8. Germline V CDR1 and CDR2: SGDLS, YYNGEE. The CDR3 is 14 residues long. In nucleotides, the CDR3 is TGTGCCAGCAGCGTGGGGACAGGAAAAGGGGGCTACACCTTC. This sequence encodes CASSVGTGKGGYTF.

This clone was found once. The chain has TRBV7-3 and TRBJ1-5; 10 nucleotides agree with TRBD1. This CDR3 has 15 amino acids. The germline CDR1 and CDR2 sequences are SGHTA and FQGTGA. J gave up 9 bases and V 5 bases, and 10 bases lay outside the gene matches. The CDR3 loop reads CASSQRGTGDRPQHF. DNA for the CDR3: TGTGCCAGCAGCCAAAGGGGGACAGGGGATAGGCCCCAGCATTTT.

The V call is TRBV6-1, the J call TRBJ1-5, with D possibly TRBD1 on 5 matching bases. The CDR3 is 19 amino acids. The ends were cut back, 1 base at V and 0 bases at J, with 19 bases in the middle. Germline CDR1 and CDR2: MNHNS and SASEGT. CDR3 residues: CASSEEAGRFLISNQPQHF. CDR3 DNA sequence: TGTGCCAGCAGTGAAGAGGCGGGACGGTTCCTGATTAGCAATCAGCCCCAGCATTTT.

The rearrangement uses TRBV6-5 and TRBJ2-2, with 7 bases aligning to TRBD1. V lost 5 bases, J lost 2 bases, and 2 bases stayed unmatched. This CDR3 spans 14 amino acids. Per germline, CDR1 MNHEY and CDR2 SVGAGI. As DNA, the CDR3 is TGTGCCAGCAGTCGGGACAGTAACACCGGGGAGCTGTTTTTT. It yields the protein CASSRDSNTGELFF.

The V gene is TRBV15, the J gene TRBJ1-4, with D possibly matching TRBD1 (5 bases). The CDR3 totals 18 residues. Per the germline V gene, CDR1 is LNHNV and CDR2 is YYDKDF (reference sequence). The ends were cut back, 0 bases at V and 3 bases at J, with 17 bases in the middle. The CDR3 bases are TGTGCCACCAGCAGAGATTGGAGGGGCCGATACTCTAATGAAAAACTGTTTTTT. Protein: CATSRDWRGRYSNEKLFF.